These T cell receptor beta chains were read from a single sample in a study of T cells in localized non-small cell lung cancer. Only in-frame clones appear in the TCRdb table, and some are missing; sequencing was by immunoSEQ multiplex PCR. The sample shows under 40,000 clones, over 75% of them seen only once. Sequenced material: peripheral blood, taken before any cancer treatment. These receptors all come from a male donor aged 60 or older with stage III lung adenocarcinoma. Both conserved end residues are part of each CDR3. A D gene is named only where the DNA matches it firmly. Size tells how often a clone was seen (once, few, many) or the class of an expanded clone, and some rows leave it out.

few	.	TRBV6-1	TRBJ1-2	TGTGCCAGCAGGTTCCGGTATGGCTACACCTTC	CASRFRYGYTF
.	.	TRBV6-1	TRBJ1-1	TGTGCCAGCAGTGGACAGTTCACTGAAGCTTTCTTT	CASSGQFTEAFF
once	.	TRBV7-7	TRBJ2-7	TGTGCTAGCAGCCGGGACGTGGGGGGCTACGAGCAGTACTTC	CASSRDVGGYEQYF
.	TRBD1	TRBV19	TRBJ1-2	TGTGCCAGTAGTACCCGATCCGGGACAGGGGGCGCGAGGCATGGCTACACCTTC	CASSTRSGTGGARHGYTF
.	TRBD2	TRBV6-1	TRBJ2-4	TGTGCCAGCAGTGAAGGCTCTAGCGGAAAAAACATTCAGTACTTC	CASSEGSSGKNIQYF
once	.	TRBV4-1	TRBJ1-2	TGCGCCAGCAGCCAAGATCCTAACAGTCCCGCCTATGGCTACACCTTC	CASSQDPNSPAYGYTF
.	.	TRBV4-1	TRBJ1-2	TGCGCCAGCAGCCAAGGCAGCTCAGATAACTATGGCTACACCTTC	CASSQGSSDNYGYTF
once	.	TRBV30	TRBJ2-7	TGTGCCTTACAACCGGGACCGAACTCCTACGAGCAGTACTTC	CALQPGPNSYEQYF
.	.	TRBV5-4	TRBJ1-3	TGTGCCAGCAGCCAGGGTGGATTGGGATACTCTGGAAACACCATATATTTT	CASSQGGLGYSGNTIYF
.	.	TRBV19	TRBJ1-2	TGTGCCAGTAGATCTCTTTCGGGGACTAACTATGGCTACACCTTC	CASRSLSGTNYGYTF
.	.	TRBV6-6	TRBJ1-1	TGTGCCAGCAGTTACTCAAGGAACACTGAAGCTTTCTTT	CASSYSRNTEAFF
.	.	TRBV7-2	TRBJ2-3	TGTGCCAGCAGCTTAGGCGGATTTGACACAGATACGCAGTATTTT	CASSLGGFDTDTQYF
.	.	TRBV14	TRBJ2-5	TGTGCCAGCAGCCAAGACAGGAGTTATAGAAAGACCCAGTACTTC	CASSQDRSYRKTQYF
.	.	TRBV29-1	TRBJ2-5	TGCAGCGTTCTGGCAGCCCAAGAGACCCAGTACTTC	CSVLAAQETQYF
.	.	TRBV7-8	TRBJ2-1	TGTGCCAGCAGCTTAGAGGGGAGGGGGAAGGAGCAGTTCTTC	CASSLEGRGKEQFF
once	.	TRBV6-5	TRBJ1-5	TGTGCCAGCAGAGAGGACGGGTATAGCAATCAGCCCCAGCATTTT	CASREDGYSNQPQHF
once	.	TRBV19	TRBJ1-2	TGTGCCAGTAGGCCTCCGGACAGAGCTAACTATGGCTACACCTTC	CASRPPDRANYGYTF
few	.	TRBV6-1	TRBJ1-5	TGTGCCAGCAATAAACAGAAGAGCAATCAGCCCCAGCATTTT	CASNKQKSNQPQHF
few	.	TRBV28	TRBJ1-1	TGTGCCAGCAGTTTTTCCAGACGGGGTATAGCGGCTTATACTGAAGCTTTCTTT	CASSFSRRGIAAYTEAFF
.	.	TRBV6-5	TRBJ2-5	TGTGCCAGCAGTACCTCGGAGACCCAGTACTTC	CASSTSETQYF
.	TRBD2	TRBV10-3	TRBJ2-7	TGTGCCATCAGGGGGAGGGCCTCGGGGAACTACGAGCAGTACTTC	CAIRGRASGNYEQYF
.	.	TRBV5-6	TRBJ1-2	TGTGCCAGCAGCCCCCGAGGAGGGGAGTCGATCTACACCTTC	CASSPRGGESIYTF
.	.	TRBV11-2	TRBJ2-7	TGTGCCAGCAGCTTAGTTGGTGAGGGGTGGCGCGAGCAGTACTTC	CASSLVGEGWREQYF
.	TRBD1	TRBV19	TRBJ1-4	TGTGCCAGTACCGACTTAGGGACAGGGAATGAAAAACTGTTTTTT	CASTDLGTGNEKLFF
.	TRBD1	TRBV11-2	TRBJ1-1	TGTGCCAGCAGCTTAGGAGTGACAGGGACATTCTCTGAAGCTTTCTTT	CASSLGVTGTFSEAFF
.	TRBD1	TRBV15	TRBJ1-2	TGTGCCACCAGCAGTAACAGGGGGGTGAACTATGGCTACACCTTC	CATSSNRGVNYGYTF
.	.	TRBV5-1	TRBJ2-5	TGCGCCAGCAGCCGCACCCTGGGGCTTCGGGGAGAGACCCAGTACTTC	CASSRTLGLRGETQYF